Listed below are T cell receptor beta chains from one sample, sequenced in a study of shared clonotypes between healthy human individuals. Sequencing was performed with immunoSEQ multiplex PCR; in TCRdb, only in-frame clones are kept and a portion is missing. The sample has about 1.5 million clones; under 99% are singletons. The source material was naive CD4+ T cells sorted from blood. The source is a man aged 25 to 45 in good health. CDR3s include the opening cysteine and the closing phenylalanine or tryptophan. A D gene is named only where the DNA matches it firmly. Size values are once, few and many counts, or a class for expanded clones, and some rows have none.

size,J,V,D,DNA,CDR3
-,TRBJ2-7,TRBV10-2,TRBD2,TGCGCCAGCAGTGAGTCCTTGGGGGGACTAGCGATCTACGAGCAGTACTTC,CASSESLGGLAIYEQYF
-,TRBJ2-1,TRBV6-4,-,TGTGCCAGCAGTGACCGGGGAGTAGGGGATGAGCAGTTCTTC,CASSDRGVGDEQFF
-,TRBJ1-5,TRBV7-9,-,TGTGCCACCCTAAGGGTGAGCAATCAGCCCCAGCATTTT,CATLRVSNQPQHF
-,TRBJ2-1,TRBV7-6,TRBD1,TGTGCCAGCAGCTTCGGGACAGCATACAATGAGCAGTTCTTC,CASSFGTAYNEQFF
-,TRBJ2-7,TRBV14,-,TGTGCCAGCAGCCAAGACAGTCGTGACATTGCGATGAGCGGCCACCTTCGCTACGAGCAGTACTTC,CASSQDSRDIAMSGHLRYEQYF
-,TRBJ2-7,TRBV7-8,-,TGTGCCAGCAGCTTAGCGAGGTTTTTTTACGAGCAGTACTTC,CASSLARFFYEQYF
-,TRBJ2-1,TRBV29-1,-,TGCAGCGTTGGGCGGGACAATGAGCAGTTCTTC,CSVGRDNEQFF
-,TRBJ1-4,TRBV27,TRBD1,TGTGCCAGCAGTCATAGACAGGGGTCCCCGGAAAAACTGTTTTTT,CASSHRQGSPEKLFF
-,TRBJ2-5,TRBV6-6,-,TGTGCCAGCAGTCTCAGGGAGACGGCCCAGTACTTC,CASSLRETAQYF
-,TRBJ2-3,TRBV11-2,TRBD2,TGTGCCAGCAGCTTAGCTCTAGCGGGAGGCACAGATACGCAGTATTTT,CASSLALAGGTDTQYF
-,TRBJ2-2,TRBV28,-,TGTGCCAGCAGTCCGACTCGGGGGAACACCGGGGAGCTGTTTTTT,CASSPTRGNTGELFF
once,TRBJ2-2,TRBV9,TRBD2,TGTGCCAGCAGCGTAACCAGCGGGAGATTCTCCGGGGAGCTGTTTTTT,CASSVTSGRFSGELFF
-,TRBJ2-2,TRBV5-8,-,TGTGCCAGCAGCTTGGCCACAAAGATAAACACCGGGGAGCTGTTTTTT,CASSLATKINTGELFF
-,TRBJ2-1,TRBV30,-,TGTGCCTGGAGTCCAAATAGGGTTGGTGAGCAGTTCTTC,CAWSPNRVGEQFF
-,TRBJ2-1,TRBV2,TRBD1,TGTGCCAGCACCCCGGACAGGAACCGATTTGAGCAGTTCTTC,CASTPDRNRFEQFF
-,TRBJ1-5,TRBV19,-,TGTGCCAGTAGTATACTGCCACAGCCCCAGCATTTT,CASSILPQPQHF
-,TRBJ1-1,TRBV11-3,-,TGTGCCAGCAGCTTTAGCGGGCAGAACACTGAAGCTTTCTTT,CASSFSGQNTEAFF
once,TRBJ2-7,TRBV5-1,TRBD1,TGCGCCAGCAGCTTGGTTCGGGACAGCGATACCTACGAGCAGTACTTC,CASSLVRDSDTYEQYF
-,TRBJ2-5,TRBV9,-,TGTGCCAGCAGCGTCTCAGGGGACCAAGAGACCCAGTACTTC,CASSVSGDQETQYF
-,TRBJ1-5,TRBV28,-,TGTGCCAGCAGGACAGAAATGAATCAGCCCCAGCATTTT,CASRTEMNQPQHF
-,TRBJ2-2,TRBV28,-,TGTGCCAGCAGACCCACCAGGGCCCACGGGGAGCTGTTTTTT,CASRPTRAHGELFF
-,TRBJ2-1,TRBV5-1,-,TGCGCCAGCAGCCCGCAGGGCCCCTACAATGAGCAGTTCTTC,CASSPQGPYNEQFF
-,TRBJ2-7,TRBV5-1,TRBD2,TGCGCCAGCAGCTTGGTCGGGACTAGCGGGAGAGACGAGCAGTACTTC,CASSLVGTSGRDEQYF
once,TRBJ2-7,TRBV21-1,-,TGTGCCAGCAGCAGGGGGCGTAGCGGGACCACCTACGAGCAGTACTTC,CASSRGRSGTTYEQYF
once,TRBJ1-2,TRBV28,-,TGTGCCAGCAGCCTCCCCGGGGGCTACACCTTC,CASSLPGGYTF
-,TRBJ2-7,TRBV6-1,TRBD1,TGTGCCAGCAGTGAACCCGACGGGACAGCGTTGTACGAGCAGTACTTC,CASSEPDGTALYEQYF
-,TRBJ2-5,TRBV15,TRBD1,TGTGCCACCAGCAGAGTAGCCCCAGGGGGAGAGACCCAGTACTTC,CATSRVAPGGETQYF
once,TRBJ2-7,TRBV18,-,TGTGCCAGCTCCCCTAATCGATACGAGCAGTACTTC,CASSPNRYEQYF
-,TRBJ2-2,TRBV6-5,-,TGTGCCAGCAGTTACTCTAGGTACACCGGGGAGCTGTTTTTT,CASSYSRYTGELFF
-,TRBJ1-1,TRBV27,-,TGTGCCAGCAGACGGACAGCGAACACTGAAGCTTTCTTT,CASRRTANTEAFF
-,TRBJ1-3,TRBV18,-,TGTGCCAGCTCACCACCAGGATCGAGCTCTGGAAACACCATATATTTT,CASSPPGSSSGNTIYF
once,TRBJ1-5,TRBV18,-,TGTGCCAGCTCACCGCGCAGGGCCAATCAGCCCCAGCATTTT,CASSPRRANQPQHF
-,TRBJ1-2,TRBV27,TRBD1,TGTGCCAGCAGGGGACAGTCCGACTATGGCTACACCTTC,CASRGQSDYGYTF
-,TRBJ2-7,TRBV4-3,-,TGCGCCAGCAGCCAACTAGCTAGCTCCTACGAGCAGTACTTC,CASSQLASSYEQYF